A selection of T cell receptor beta chains follows, all from one sample in a study of T-cell reconstitution after alpha-beta-depleted transplantation in children. TCRdb reprocessed the PCR reads via MiXCR and lists one record per CDR3 protein. The sample yields around 450,000 distinct CDR3 sequences, more than 9% seen once. Specimen: PBMCs, collected before TCRalphabeta/CD19-depleted stem cell transplant. All receptors come from a child aged 2 to 15 with inherited bone marrow failure, due to receive a stem cell transplant. The CDR3 runs from the conserved cysteine through the conserved F or W. Each record gives: V gene, D gene, J gene, clone size, CDR3 DNA, CDR3 protein. The D gene is left open where the match is weak. Clone size is stated in some rows and not others, as once, few, many or a class when expanded.

TRBV11-2	TRBD1	TRBJ2-4	many	TGTGCCAGCAGCTTCTACAGGGGCGGAAACATTCAGTACTTC	CASSFYRGGNIQYF
TRBV6-5	.	TRBJ2-3	many	TGTGCCAGCAGTTACGCCACAGGGGGGGTATCCACAGATACGCAGTATTTT	CASSYATGGVSTDTQYF
TRBV7-2	TRBD2	TRBJ2-7	few	TGTGCCAGCAGCCTAGGGGGTAGCGGGGACCTGTACTTC	CASSLGGSGDLYF
TRBV6-2/TRBV6-3	.	TRBJ2-3	many	TGTGCCAGCAGCCAAGGGGCCACCACAGATACGCAGTATTTT	CASSQGATTDTQYF
TRBV6-5	TRBD1	TRBJ2-5	few	TGTGCCAGCAGTTCCGACAGGGAGAGGCGAGAGACCCAGTACTTC	CASSSDRERRETQYF
TRBV10-1	.	TRBJ2-1	.	TGCGCCAGCAGTGAGACGACTACCAAGCAGTTCTTC	CASSETTTKQFF
TRBV27	.	TRBJ2-7	many	TGTGCCAGCAGTTTCGGCAGGGTGTCCTACGAGCAGTACTTC	CASSFGRVSYEQYF
TRBV10-2	TRBD2	TRBJ2-7	.	TGCGCCAGCCAGGGACCGGGACTAGCGGGAGAAGCCTACGAGCAGTACTTC	CASQGPGLAGEAYEQYF
TRBV12-3/TRBV12-4	TRBD1	TRBJ2-7	many	TGTGCCAGCAGCTACCCCGGGACAGGGCTCGAGCAGTACTTC	CASSYPGTGLEQYF
TRBV20-1	TRBD2	TRBJ2-5	many	TGCAGTGCTCTCCGACTAGCGGCTCGAGTGGAGACCCAGTACTTC	CSALRLAARVETQYF
TRBV28	.	TRBJ2-2	.	TGTGCCAGCAGTTTCGAGATAGGGAACACCGGGGAGCTGTTTTTT	CASSFEIGNTGELFF
TRBV7-7	TRBD2	TRBJ2-5	many	TGTGCCAGCAGCTTATGGAGCAGCGGGAGTCAAGAGACCCAGTACTTC	CASSLWSSGSQETQYF
TRBV6-2/TRBV6-3	.	TRBJ1-1	many	TGTGCCAGCAGTCCCGCGGGCGGGACTGAAGCTTTCTTT	CASSPAGGTEAFF
TRBV2	.	TRBJ2-7	.	TGTGCCAGCAGTGAAGAGGGGCAGGGGACCTACGAGCAGTACTTC	CASSEEGQGTYEQYF
TRBV4-3	TRBD1	TRBJ1-2	many	TGCGCCAGCAGCCACCTCATTGAACAGGGGGACAACTATGGCTACACCTTC	CASSHLIEQGDNYGYTF
TRBV20-1	TRBD1	TRBJ1-1	.	TGCAGTGTAGAACGGACAGGGTTTATCTTGAACACTGAAGCTTTCTTT	CSVERTGFILNTEAFF
TRBV9	TRBD2	TRBJ2-1	.	TGTGCCAGCAGCTCACTGGCGGGAGGCAATGAGCAGTTCTTC	CASSSLAGGNEQFF
TRBV12-3/TRBV12-4	.	TRBJ1-5	many	TGTGCCAGCAGTTTTCTGCCCGGGGATCAGCCCCAGCATTTT	CASSFLPGDQPQHF
TRBV6-1	TRBD2	TRBJ2-1	many	TGTGCCAGCAGTAATAGCGGGACGAAGGAGCAGTTCTTC	CASSNSGTKEQFF
TRBV12-3/TRBV12-4	.	TRBJ2-5	many	TGTGCCAGCAGTTTAACAGCACAAGAGACCCAGTACTTC	CASSLTAQETQYF
TRBV6-5	TRBD1	TRBJ2-7	.	TGTGCCAGCAGTTACAAGGCAGGGGGCCGCTACGAGCAGTACTTC	CASSYKAGGRYEQYF
TRBV28	.	TRBJ1-1	many	TGTGCCAGCAGGGAACTTCCAGCCGGGGAAGCTTTCTTT	CASRELPAGEAFF
TRBV10-3	TRBD1	TRBJ1-5	many	TGTGCCATCAGTCCGGGACAGGGAGTCAGTCAGCCCCAGCATTTT	CAISPGQGVSQPQHF
TRBV20-1	TRBD2	TRBJ2-1	many	TGCAGTGCGTCAGGGACTAGCGACCACAATGAGCAGTTCTTC	CSASGTSDHNEQFF
TRBV25-1	.	TRBJ2-5	many	TGTGCCAGCAGTGAAGGCCTGGGGGGCCAAGAGACCCAGTACTTC	CASSEGLGGQETQYF
TRBV27	TRBD2	TRBJ2-1	many	TGTGCCACCACCGCGGGACTAGCGGGAGCGGGTGAGCAGTTCTTC	CATTAGLAGAGEQFF
TRBV5-1	TRBD1	TRBJ1-2	many	TGCGCCAGCAGCTGGGGACAGGGTCTTTTTTATGGCTACACCTTC	CASSWGQGLFYGYTF
TRBV5-1	.	TRBJ2-7	many	TGCGCCAGCAGCGCCGGAGGGCCCTACGAGCAGTACTTC	CASSAGGPYEQYF
TRBV10-3	.	TRBJ2-7	few	TGTGCCATCAGTCCGGTCCAACCGGCCTCCTACGAGCAGTACTTC	CAISPVQPASYEQYF
TRBV20-1	TRBD2	TRBJ2-6	.	TGCAGTGCTCGACCCCTGCCACCGGGACTAGCGGGAGCTGGGGCCAACGTCCTGACTTTC	CSARPLPPGLAGAGANVLTF
TRBV4-1	.	TRBJ2-1	many	TGCGCCAGCAGCCAAGACATGGTTTACAATGAGCAGTTCTTC	CASSQDMVYNEQFF
TRBV7-2	.	TRBJ1-2	many	TGTGCCAGCAGCGCTTACCAGGAGATGGGCTACACCTTC	CASSAYQEMGYTF
TRBV15	.	TRBJ2-7	many	TGTGCCACCAGCAGAGAGGAGTATTTGGACGAGCAGTACTTC	CATSREEYLDEQYF
TRBV13	.	TRBJ2-7	many	TGTGCCAGCAGCCCGTCCCAGCATGGAACCTACGAGCAGTACTTC	CASSPSQHGTYEQYF
TRBV6-2/TRBV6-3	.	TRBJ2-2	many	TGTGCCAGCAGTTGGACTGGGGGGCCCGGGGAGCTGTTTTTT	CASSWTGGPGELFF
TRBV13	TRBD2	TRBJ2-7	many	TGTGCCAGCAGCACCAGGGAGGGGTACGAGCAGTACTTC	CASSTREGYEQYF
TRBV5-1	.	TRBJ2-3	many	TGCGCCAGCAGCTTGGCCCTAGTTACCACAGATACGCAGTATTTT	CASSLALVTTDTQYF
TRBV5-1	.	TRBJ2-2	many	TGCGCCAGCAGCTTGCAACCGGGAGAAGGAACCGGGGAGCTGTTTTTT	CASSLQPGEGTGELFF
TRBV11-2	.	TRBJ2-5	.	TGTGCCAGCAGCTTAGTCAGGTACCCTCAAGAGACCCAGTACTTC	CASSLVRYPQETQYF
TRBV4-3	TRBD2	TRBJ2-1	many	TGCGCCAGCAGCGACGGGCCGGCTAGCGGGAGTGGGGGAGAGCAGTTCTTC	CASSDGPASGSGGEQFF
TRBV30	TRBD1	TRBJ2-7	many	TGTGCCTGGAGTAGGGACAGCCTGAGTGAGCAGTACTTC	CAWSRDSLSEQYF